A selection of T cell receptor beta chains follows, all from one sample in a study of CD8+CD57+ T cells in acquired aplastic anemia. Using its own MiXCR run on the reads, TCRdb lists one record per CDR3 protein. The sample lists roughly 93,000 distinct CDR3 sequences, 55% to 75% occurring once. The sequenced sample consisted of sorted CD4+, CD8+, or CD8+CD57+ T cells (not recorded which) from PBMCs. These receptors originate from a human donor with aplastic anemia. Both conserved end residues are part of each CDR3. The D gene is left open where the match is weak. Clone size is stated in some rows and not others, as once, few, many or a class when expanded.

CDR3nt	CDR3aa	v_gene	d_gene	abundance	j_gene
TGTGCCACCAGCATGCTTAGGGGGTTCGAGCAGTACTTC	CATSMLRGFEQYF	TRBV15	NA	NA	TRBJ2-7
TGTGCCAGTAATGACAGGGGCCAATCCCCTTATGGCTACACCTTC	CASNDRGQSPYGYTF	TRBV19	TRBD1	many	TRBJ1-2
TGTGCCACCAGTGATTGGGGCGGGCCAGATGACAATGAGCAGTTCTTC	CATSDWGGPDDNEQFF	TRBV24-1	NA	NA	TRBJ2-1
TGTGCCACCAGCAGAGATGGGGATTACGAGCAGTACTTC	CATSRDGDYEQYF	TRBV15	NA	few	TRBJ2-7
TGTGCCAGCAGCTCGGGGTTGGGTTCCTCCTACGAGCAGTACTTC	CASSSGLGSSYEQYF	TRBV7-2	NA	few	TRBJ2-7
TGCAGTGCTAGAGATCTCCAGTCCACAGATACGCAGTATTTT	CSARDLQSTDTQYF	TRBV20-1	NA	NA	TRBJ2-3
TGTGCCACCAGGAGACAGCCTTATAGCAATCAGCCCCAGCATTTT	CATRRQPYSNQPQHF	TRBV15	NA	NA	TRBJ1-5
TGTGCCAGCAGCTTAGCCGGGGACCCGGACACCATATATTTT	CASSLAGDPDTIYF	TRBV7-9	NA	NA	TRBJ1-3
TGTGGCAGCAGCGGGGAAACAGATACGCAGTATTTT	CGSSGETDTQYF	TRBV9	TRBD2	NA	TRBJ2-3
TGCAGCGCTACAGGGGGAGGTGGGCCTAACTATGGCTACACCTTC	CSATGGGGPNYGYTF	TRBV29-1	TRBD1	NA	TRBJ1-2
TGTGCCAGCAGGGGACAGATAACTAATGAAAAACTGTTTTTT	CASRGQITNEKLFF	TRBV2	TRBD1	NA	TRBJ1-4
TGTGCCAGCAGTCCGGGAGGAAGGGGGGACAATGAGCAGTTCTTC	CASSPGGRGDNEQFF	TRBV25-1	NA	NA	TRBJ2-1
TGCGCCAGCAGCTTGGACCAGGGCCAGTACTTC	CASSLDQGQYF	TRBV5-1	NA	NA	TRBJ2-5
TGCAGCGTTCCCACCGACAGCACAGATACGCAGTATTTT	CSVPTDSTDTQYF	TRBV29-1	NA	few	TRBJ2-3
TGTGCCAGTCGAGATTGGGACCAGCCCCAGCATTTT	CASRDWDQPQHF	TRBV19	NA	once	TRBJ1-5
TGTGCCAGCAAGATGTACAGCACAGATACGCAGTATTTT	CASKMYSTDTQYF	TRBV6-1	NA	once	TRBJ2-3
TGTGCCACCAGCGAAAGGAAGACAGGGGATGGCTACACCTTC	CATSERKTGDGYTF	TRBV15	TRBD1	once	TRBJ1-2
TGCAGTGCTAGATTCGACGGGAGTGAGCAGTTCTTC	CSARFDGSEQFF	TRBV20-1	NA	few	TRBJ2-1
TGCAGTGCTAGTCCTTTAGCGGGGGCGAGCCACGAGCAGTACTTC	CSASPLAGASHEQYF	TRBV20-1	TRBD2	NA	TRBJ2-7
TGTGCCACCAGTGAAAGCGGAAACACCATATATTTT	CATSESGNTIYF	TRBV24-1	NA	once	TRBJ1-3
TGTGCCAGCACCCAAGGTAGGAGGACTGAAGCTTTCTTT	CASTQGRRTEAFF	TRBV7-2	NA	NA	TRBJ1-1
TGCGCCAGCAGCTTGACAGGGCGGTTTACTCCCCTTGAAAAACTGTTTTTT	CASSLTGRFTPLEKLFF	TRBV5-1	NA	NA	TRBJ1-4
TGTGCCATCCCCGGAGGACAGCCAACCGGGGAGCTGTTTTTT	CAIPGGQPTGELFF	TRBV10-3	NA	NA	TRBJ2-2
TGTGCCACCAGTGACCGAATCGGACTAGCGGGAGTCAATGAGCAGTTCTTC	CATSDRIGLAGVNEQFF	TRBV24-1	TRBD2	NA	TRBJ2-1
TGTGCCAGCAGTACCTCTCACAACACTGAAGCTTTCTTT	CASSTSHNTEAFF	TRBV6-1	NA	many	TRBJ1-1
TGCAGTGCTAGAGCTCCGTCATCGTGGTACGAGCAGTACTTC	CSARAPSSWYEQYF	TRBV20-1	NA	few	TRBJ2-7
TGTGCCAGCAGCTTAATGGGCGGGGAGACCCAGTACTTC	CASSLMGGETQYF	TRBV7-3	NA	NA	TRBJ2-5
TGCAGCGTTGGAGGGACAGTTAGCACAGATACGCAGTATTTT	CSVGGTVSTDTQYF	TRBV29-1	TRBD1	NA	TRBJ2-3
TGTGCCACTCAGGGAGACCCAGATACGCAGTATTTT	CATQGDPDTQYF	TRBV2	NA	NA	TRBJ2-3
TGTGCCAGCAGCCAAGTTACGGAATCACCCCTCCACTTT	CASSQVTESPLHF	TRBV9	NA	NA	TRBJ1-6
TGTGCCAGCAGCGCGGTGGGGACTGAAGCTTTCTTT	CASSAVGTEAFF	TRBV7-2	NA	NA	TRBJ1-1
TGCGCCAGCAGCTTTTCAGGGTATCAGCCCCAGCATTTT	CASSFSGYQPQHF	TRBV5-1	NA	NA	TRBJ1-5
TGTGCCAGCAGCGTAGCCGAACTAGCATACTACGAGCAGTACTTC	CASSVAELAYYEQYF	TRBV7-8	NA	NA	TRBJ2-7
TGTGCCAGCAGCTTGGGGAGGGGGACAGGTACGCAGTATTTT	CASSLGRGTGTQYF	TRBV5-5	TRBD1	NA	TRBJ2-3
TGCAGTGCTAGAGATCTCATAGCGGGGGAAAATGAGCAGTTCTTC	CSARDLIAGENEQFF	TRBV20-1	TRBD2	NA	TRBJ2-1
TGTGCCACCAGTGATTTGTCCGGCACGGAAGAGTGGTCACCCCTCCACTTT	CATSDLSGTEEWSPLHF	TRBV24-1	NA	few	TRBJ1-6
TGCAGCGTTGGGTTGGGGATGGTCACTGAAGCTTTCTTT	CSVGLGMVTEAFF	TRBV29-1	NA	NA	TRBJ1-1
TGTGCCAGCAGCTTAGCTGCGGGGCCTTACTACAATGAGCAGTTCTTC	CASSLAAGPYYNEQFF	TRBV7-8	NA	many	TRBJ2-1